This TCR beta chain is from a study of T cells in localized non-small cell lung cancer (TCRdb year 2020). Background for the entire study: The study analyzed T cell repertoires of about 230 early-stage NSCLC patients, comparing tumors and uninvolved tumor-adjacent lungs. The cohort comprised 236 treatment-naïve NSCLC patients with resected, localized lung tumors. NSCLC patients had a mean age of approximately 72 years, and around 130 were male and about 98 female. Beyond this particular receptor, the publication reports: Multi-region tumor sequencing was not performed, so intratumor heterogeneity could not be excluded. A median of around 62 of the top 100 tumor clones turned up in the paired uninvolved adjacent lung, and fewer than 35 of those clones also ranked among the top 100 of that same adjacent lung. Because the study design was exploratory, TCR variables were selected using unadjusted p-values without false-discovery rate correction. The highest T cell clonality was observed in uninvolved tumor-adjacent lung, where clonality exceeded that of tumor, suggesting that antigenic responses were more focused in uninvolved tumor-adjacent lung. Longer overall survival was associated with higher T cell density in blood, whereas shorter survival was associated with higher clonality in adjacent lung.

As regards this clone: The target of this receptor is not known. No base quality information exists; no much larger clone differs at one position.

TCR beta CDR3 regions were sequenced from DNA using the immunoSEQ Assay. In the authors' own workflow: To compute T cell density, TCR beta template counts were normalized to usable DNA, which was estimated by amplifying housekeeping genes. Using the preseqR package, richness was estimated by extrapolating to 120,000 templates for tissue samples and 400,000 templates for PBMC samples. Clonality was defined by subtracting Pielou's evenness from one. Tissue-enriched TCRs were identified through differential abundance testing performed on productive amino-acid clonotypes, with a minimum total count of 5 and an alpha of 0.1. The Jaccard Index and the Morisita Overlap Index were used to measure repertoire overlap between compartments. GLIPH grouped TCR beta CDR3s together with public tetramer-defined viral CDR3s, and a viral motif had to include at least three viral sequences and also show V-gene enrichment. Held by TCRdb, this immuneACCESS table contains in-frame sequences only and omits some clones. Under half of the omission traces to an unresolved V gene where checked; the cause of the rest is unknown. D and trimming were read from the DNA, whereas the V and J calls and clone size are those reported in that table. The sample table contains 30,000 to 45,000 clones; only one count was recorded for over 70% of them. The ten largest clones take up roughly 2.5% of the sample.

At diagnosis, tumor, uninvolved tumor-adjacent lung and peripheral blood were collected and then preserved as a mix of FFPE and fresh-frozen material. Blood samples were analyzed as peripheral blood mononuclear cells for TCR repertoire profiling. CDR1 SSHAT and CDR2 FNYEAQ are derived from the germline V gene (reference sequence). From its cysteine to its phenylalanine, the CDR3 spans 18 amino acids. Only the CDR3 part of the read is kept: 54 bases, read in frame from the first base. V is shortened by 5 bases, J by 5 bases, and the region joining them spans 22 bases. Source: peripheral blood, taken before any cancer treatment. This TCR came from a woman aged 40-69 years with stage I lung adenocarcinoma. This chain is built from TRBV7-7 and TRBJ2-6, with no confident D gene call. The CDR3 reads as follows: CASSAVVKCKSRANVLTF. The bases read TGTGCCAGCAGCGCCGTAGTTAAGTGCAAAAGTCGGGCCAACGTCCTGACTTTC.